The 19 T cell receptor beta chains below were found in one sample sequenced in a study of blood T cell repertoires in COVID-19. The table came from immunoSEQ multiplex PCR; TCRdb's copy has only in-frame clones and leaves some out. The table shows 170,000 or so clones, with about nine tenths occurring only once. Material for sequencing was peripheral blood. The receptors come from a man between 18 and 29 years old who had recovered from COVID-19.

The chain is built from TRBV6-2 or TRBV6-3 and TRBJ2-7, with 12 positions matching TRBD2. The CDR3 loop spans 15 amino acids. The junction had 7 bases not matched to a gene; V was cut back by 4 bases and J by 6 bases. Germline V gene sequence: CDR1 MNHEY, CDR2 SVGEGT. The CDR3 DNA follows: TGTGCCAGCAGTTTACGACTAGCGGGAGAGGTCGAGCAGTACTTC. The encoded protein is CASSLRLAGEVEQYF.

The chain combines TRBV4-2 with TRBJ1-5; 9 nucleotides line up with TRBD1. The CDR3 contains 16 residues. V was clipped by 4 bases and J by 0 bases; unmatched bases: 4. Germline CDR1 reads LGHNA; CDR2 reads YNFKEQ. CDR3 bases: TGTGCCAGCAGCCCCGGGACAGGGAATAGCAATCAGCCCCAGCATTTT. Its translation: CASSPGTGNSNQPQHF.

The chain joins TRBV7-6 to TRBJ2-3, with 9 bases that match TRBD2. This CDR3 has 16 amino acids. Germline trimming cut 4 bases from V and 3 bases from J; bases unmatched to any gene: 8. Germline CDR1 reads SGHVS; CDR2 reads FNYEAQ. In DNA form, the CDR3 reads TGTGCCAGCAGCTCGGTTGGCGGGAGGGTAACAGATACGCAGTATTTT. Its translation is CASSSVGGRVTDTQYF.

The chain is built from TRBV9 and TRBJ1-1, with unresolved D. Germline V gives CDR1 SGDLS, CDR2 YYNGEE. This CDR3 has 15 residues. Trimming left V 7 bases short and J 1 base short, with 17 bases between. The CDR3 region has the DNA TGTGCCAGCCGACCCGCGGGTCTCGGGAACACTGAAGCTTTCTTT. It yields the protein CASRPAGLGNTEAFF.

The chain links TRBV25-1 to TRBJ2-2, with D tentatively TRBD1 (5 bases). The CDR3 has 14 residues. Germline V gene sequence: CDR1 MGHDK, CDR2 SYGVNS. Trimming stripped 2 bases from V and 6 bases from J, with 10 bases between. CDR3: CASSEDSIPGELFF. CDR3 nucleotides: TGTGCCAGCAGTGAAGACAGTATACCCGGGGAGCTGTTTTTT.

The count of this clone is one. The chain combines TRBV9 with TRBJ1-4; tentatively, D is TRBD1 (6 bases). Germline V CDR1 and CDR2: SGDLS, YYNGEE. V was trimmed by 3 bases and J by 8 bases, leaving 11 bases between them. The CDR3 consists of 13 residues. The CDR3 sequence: CASSAGVEEKLFF. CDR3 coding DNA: TGTGCCAGCAGCGCAGGGGTGGAAGAAAAACTGTTTTTT.

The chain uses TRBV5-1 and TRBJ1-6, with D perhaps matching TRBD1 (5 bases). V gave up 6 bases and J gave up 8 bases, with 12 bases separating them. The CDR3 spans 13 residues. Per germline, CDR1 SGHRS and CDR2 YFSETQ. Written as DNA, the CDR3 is TGCGCCAGCAAGGTCAGGGCGGATTCACCCCTCCACTTT. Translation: CASKVRADSPLHF.

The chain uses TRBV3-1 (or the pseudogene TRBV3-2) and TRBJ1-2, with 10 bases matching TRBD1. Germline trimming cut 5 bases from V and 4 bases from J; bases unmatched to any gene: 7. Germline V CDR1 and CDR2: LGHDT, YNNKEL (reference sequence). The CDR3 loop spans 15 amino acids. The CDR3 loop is CASSSRQGARYGYTF. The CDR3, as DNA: TGTGCCAGCAGCTCACGACAGGGGGCTCGCTATGGCTACACCTTC.

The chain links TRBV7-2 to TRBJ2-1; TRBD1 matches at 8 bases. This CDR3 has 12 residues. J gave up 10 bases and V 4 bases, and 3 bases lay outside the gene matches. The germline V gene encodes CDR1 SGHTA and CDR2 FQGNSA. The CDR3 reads CASSYRTGEQFF. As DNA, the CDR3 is TGTGCCAGCAGCTACCGGACAGGGGAGCAGTTCTTC.

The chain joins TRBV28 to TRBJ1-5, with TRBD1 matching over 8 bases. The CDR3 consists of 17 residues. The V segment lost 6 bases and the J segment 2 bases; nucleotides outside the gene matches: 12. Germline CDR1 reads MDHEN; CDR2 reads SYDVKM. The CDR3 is CASRTAGGTGRNQPQHF. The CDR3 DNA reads TGTGCCAGCAGGACTGCGGGCGGGACAGGTCGCAATCAGCCCCAGCATTTT.

DNA of the CDR3: TGTGCCAGCAGCTCCCCGGGACTAGCGGGAGGTCCCGATACGCAGTATTTT. Its translation is CASSSPGLAGGPDTQYF. The gene calls are TRBV7-2 and TRBJ2-3; 15 positions agree with TRBD2. The CDR3 length is 17 residues. V trimming: 4 bases; J trimming: 6 bases; junction bases outside the gene matches: 8. In germline, CDR1 is SGHTA, CDR2 FQGNSA.

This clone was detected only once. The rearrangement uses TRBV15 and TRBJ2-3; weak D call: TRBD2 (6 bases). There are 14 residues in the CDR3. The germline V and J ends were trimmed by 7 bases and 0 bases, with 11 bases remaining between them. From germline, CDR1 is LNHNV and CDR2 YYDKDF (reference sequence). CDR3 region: CATTHSGSTDTQYF. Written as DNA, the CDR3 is TGTGCCACCACCCATAGCGGAAGCACAGATACGCAGTATTTT. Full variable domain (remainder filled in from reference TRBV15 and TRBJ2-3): DAMVIQNPRYQVTQFGKPVTLSCSQTLNHNVMYWYQQKSSQAPKLLFHYYDKDFNNEADTPDNFQSRRPNTSFCFLDIRSPGLGDTAMYLCATTHSGSTDTQYFGPGTRLTVL.

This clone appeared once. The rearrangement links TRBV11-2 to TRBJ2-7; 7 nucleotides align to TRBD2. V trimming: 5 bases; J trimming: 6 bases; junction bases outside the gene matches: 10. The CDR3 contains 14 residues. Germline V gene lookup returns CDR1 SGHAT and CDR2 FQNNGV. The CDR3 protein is CASSAERGRREQYF. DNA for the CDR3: TGTGCCAGCAGCGCGGAGCGGGGTAGGCGCGAGCAGTACTTC.

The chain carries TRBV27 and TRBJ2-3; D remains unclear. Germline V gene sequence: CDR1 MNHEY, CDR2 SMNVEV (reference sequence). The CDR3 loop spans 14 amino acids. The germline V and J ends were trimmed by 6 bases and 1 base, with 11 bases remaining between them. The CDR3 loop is CASSPYSRTDTQYF. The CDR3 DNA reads TGTGCCAGCAGCCCTTATTCCCGCACAGATACGCAGTATTTT.

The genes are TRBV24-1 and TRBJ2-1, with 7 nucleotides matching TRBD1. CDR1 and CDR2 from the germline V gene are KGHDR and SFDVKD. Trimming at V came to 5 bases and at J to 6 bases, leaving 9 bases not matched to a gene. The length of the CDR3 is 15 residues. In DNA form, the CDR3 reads TGTGCCACCAGTGCGGGACAGCCTGGTCTCAATGAGCAGTTCTTC. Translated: CATSAGQPGLNEQFF.

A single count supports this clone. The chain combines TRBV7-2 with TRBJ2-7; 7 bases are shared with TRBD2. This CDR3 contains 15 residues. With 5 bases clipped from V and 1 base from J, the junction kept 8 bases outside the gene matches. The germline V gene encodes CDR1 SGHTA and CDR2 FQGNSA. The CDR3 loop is CASSLGPGRSYEQYF. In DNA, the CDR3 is TGTGCCAGCAGCCTAGGACCCGGGAGGTCCTACGAGCAGTACTTC. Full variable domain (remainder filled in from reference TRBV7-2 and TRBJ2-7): GAGVSQSPSNKVTEKGKDVELRCDPISGHTALYWYRQSLGQGLEFLIYFQGNSAPDKSGLPSDRFSAERTGGSVSTLTIQRTQQEDSAVYLCASSLGPGRSYEQYFGPGTRLTVT.

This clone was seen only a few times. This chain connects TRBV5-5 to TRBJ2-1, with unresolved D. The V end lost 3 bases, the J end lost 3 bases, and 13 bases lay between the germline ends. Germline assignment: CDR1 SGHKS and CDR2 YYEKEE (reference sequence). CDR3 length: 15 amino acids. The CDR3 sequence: CASSYGGSFYNEQFF. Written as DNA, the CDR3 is TGTGCCAGCAGCTACGGCGGATCCTTCTACAATGAGCAGTTCTTC.

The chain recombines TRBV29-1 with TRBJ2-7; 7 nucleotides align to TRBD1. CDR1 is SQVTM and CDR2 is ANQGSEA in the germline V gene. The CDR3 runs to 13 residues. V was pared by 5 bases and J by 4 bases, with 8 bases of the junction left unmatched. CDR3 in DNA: TGCAGCGTTTTCAAGACAGGGACATACGAGCAGTACTTC. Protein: CSVFKTGTYEQYF.

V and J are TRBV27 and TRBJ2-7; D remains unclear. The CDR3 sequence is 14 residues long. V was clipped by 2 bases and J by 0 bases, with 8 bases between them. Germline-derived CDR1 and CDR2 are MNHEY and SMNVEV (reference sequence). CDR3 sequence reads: CASSLLADSYEQYF. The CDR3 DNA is TGTGCCAGCAGTTTACTGGCGGACTCCTACGAGCAGTACTTC.